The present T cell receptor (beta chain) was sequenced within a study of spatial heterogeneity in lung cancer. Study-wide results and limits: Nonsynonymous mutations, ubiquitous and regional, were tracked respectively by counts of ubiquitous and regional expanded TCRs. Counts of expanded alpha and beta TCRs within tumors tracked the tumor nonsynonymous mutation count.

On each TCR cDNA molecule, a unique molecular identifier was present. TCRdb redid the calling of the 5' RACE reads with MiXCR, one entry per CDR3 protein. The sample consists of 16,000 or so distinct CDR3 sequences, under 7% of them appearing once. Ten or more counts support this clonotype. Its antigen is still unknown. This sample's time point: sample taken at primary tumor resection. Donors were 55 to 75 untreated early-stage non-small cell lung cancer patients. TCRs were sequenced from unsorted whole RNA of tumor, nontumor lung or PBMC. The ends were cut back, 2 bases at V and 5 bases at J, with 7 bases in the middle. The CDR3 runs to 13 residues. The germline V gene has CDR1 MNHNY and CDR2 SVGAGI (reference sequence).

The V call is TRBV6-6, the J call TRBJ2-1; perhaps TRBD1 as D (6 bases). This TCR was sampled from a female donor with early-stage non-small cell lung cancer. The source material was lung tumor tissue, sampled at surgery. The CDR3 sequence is CASSYNRDNEQFF. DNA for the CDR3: TGTGCCAGCAGTTACAACAGGGACAATGAGCAGTTCTTC.